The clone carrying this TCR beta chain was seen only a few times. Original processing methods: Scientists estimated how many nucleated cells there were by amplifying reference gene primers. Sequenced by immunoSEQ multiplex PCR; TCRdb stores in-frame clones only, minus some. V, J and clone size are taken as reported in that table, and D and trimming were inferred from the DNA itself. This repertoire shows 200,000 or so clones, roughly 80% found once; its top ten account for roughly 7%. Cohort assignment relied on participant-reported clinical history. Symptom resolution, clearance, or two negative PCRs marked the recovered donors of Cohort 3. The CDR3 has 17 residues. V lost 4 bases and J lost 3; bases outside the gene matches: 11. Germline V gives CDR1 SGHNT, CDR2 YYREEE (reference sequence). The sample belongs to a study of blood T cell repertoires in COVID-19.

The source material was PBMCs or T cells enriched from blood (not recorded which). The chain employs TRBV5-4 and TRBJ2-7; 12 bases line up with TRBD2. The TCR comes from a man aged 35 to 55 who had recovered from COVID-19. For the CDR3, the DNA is TGTGCCAGCAGCCCGCAACTAGCGGGGGGCGGAAGCTACGAGCAGTACTTC. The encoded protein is CASSPQLAGGGSYEQYF.